A selection of T cell receptor beta chains follows, all from one sample in a study of shared clonotypes between healthy human individuals. Produced via immunoSEQ multiplex PCR; TCRdb's table is partial and in-frame only. The sample shows about 2.1 million clones, just under 95% of them seen only once. Sequencing input: naive CD8+ T cells from PBMCs. The receptor set was obtained from a man aged 18 to 29 in good health. Some clones in this sample may be carry-over from other donors' samples. CDR3s include the opening cysteine and the closing phenylalanine or tryptophan. Each record gives: V gene, J gene, clone size, D gene, CDR3 protein, CDR3 DNA. A D gene is named only where the DNA matches it firmly. Clone size, where shown, is once, few, many, or a class for clones that have expanded.

TRBV4-2	TRBJ1-5	NA	NA	CASKEGNQPQHF	TGTGCCAGCAAGGAGGGCAATCAGCCCCAGCATTTT
TRBV28	TRBJ2-7	NA	TRBD2	CASSRTSGRRYEQYF	TGTGCCAGCAGTCGGACTAGCGGGAGACGTTACGAGCAGTACTTC
TRBV6-1	TRBJ2-3	NA	TRBD2	CASRRLAGGPDTQYF	TGTGCCAGCAGGAGACTAGCGGGAGGGCCAGATACGCAGTATTTT
TRBV27	TRBJ1-1	NA	NA	CASHANWWVNTEAFF	TGTGCCAGCCACGCGAATTGGTGGGTGAACACTGAAGCTTTCTTT
TRBV5-1	TRBJ2-4	NA	TRBD2	CASSLEGLSAGRDIQYF	TGCGCCAGCAGCTTGGAAGGGCTGAGCGCAGGGAGGGACATTCAGTACTTC
TRBV10-1	TRBJ2-3	NA	TRBD2	CASPRGLAESTDTQYF	TGCGCCAGCCCGCGAGGTCTAGCGGAGAGCACAGATACGCAGTATTTT
TRBV10-1	TRBJ1-1	NA	NA	CASSGSDTEAFF	TGCGCCAGCAGTGGCAGTGACACTGAAGCTTTCTTT
TRBV7-2	TRBJ2-1	NA	NA	CASSWPHAGLYNEQFF	TGTGCCAGCAGCTGGCCCCACGCGGGACTGTACAATGAGCAGTTCTTC
TRBV27	TRBJ1-1	once	NA	CASSLSAGAQAEAFF	TGTGCCAGCAGTTTATCTGCGGGGGCGCAGGCTGAAGCTTTCTTT
TRBV25-1	TRBJ2-7	NA	NA	CASSDSRVSYEQYF	TGTGCCAGCAGTGACTCCAGGGTCTCCTACGAGCAGTACTTC
TRBV9	TRBJ2-5	NA	TRBD2	CASSARSGRENQETQYF	TGTGCCAGCAGCGCCAGAAGTGGGAGGGAGAACCAAGAGACCCAGTACTTC
TRBV30	TRBJ2-1	NA	TRBD2	CAWSVSLAGSEEQFF	TGTGCCTGGAGTGTATCCCTAGCGGGGAGCGAGGAGCAGTTCTTC
TRBV27	TRBJ2-1	few	NA	CASSWGNEQFF	TGTGCCAGCAGTTGGGGGAATGAGCAGTTCTTC
TRBV6-1	TRBJ2-3	NA	TRBD1	CASRWTGGADTQYF	TGTGCCAGCAGGTGGACAGGGGGCGCAGATACGCAGTATTTT
TRBV19	TRBJ2-1	NA	NA	CATSSGGDRDLIVRNEQFF	TGTGCCACCAGTTCCGGGGGGGACAGGGACCTGATCGTCAGGAATGAGCAGTTCTTC
TRBV6-5	TRBJ2-1	NA	TRBD1	CASGTASYNEQFF	TGTGCCAGCGGGACAGCGTCCTACAATGAGCAGTTCTTC
TRBV12-5	TRBJ2-7	NA	NA	CASGLSEDEQYF	TGTGCTAGTGGTTTGTCTGAGGACGAGCAGTACTTC
TRBV6-6	TRBJ1-1	few	NA	CATSIMNTEAFF	TGTGCCACCAGCATTATGAACACTGAAGCTTTCTTT
TRBV9	TRBJ2-3	NA	NA	CASSVGRGAETTDTQYF	TGTGCCAGCAGCGTAGGGAGAGGAGCGGAAACCACAGATACGCAGTATTTT
TRBV6-6	TRBJ2-7	NA	NA	CASSKRAPSEQYF	TGTGCCAGCAGTAAAAGGGCCCCGTCCGAGCAGTACTTC
TRBV29-1	TRBJ1-2	NA	TRBD1	CSDNAGGFGYTF	TGCAGCGACAACGCAGGGGGGTTTGGCTACACCTTC
TRBV28	TRBJ2-3	NA	TRBD2	CASSPMGEGLGTQYF	TGTGCCAGCAGCCCAATGGGGGAGGGCCTCGGTACGCAGTATTTT
TRBV4-2	TRBJ2-1	once	TRBD2	CASSHPKMVAGANEQFF	TGTGCCAGCAGCCATCCCAAGATGGTAGCGGGGGCCAATGAGCAGTTCTTC
TRBV19	TRBJ1-2	NA	NA	CASSVLTPANYGYTF	TGTGCCAGTAGTGTCCTAACCCCAGCTAACTATGGCTACACCTTC
TRBV27	TRBJ2-5	NA	NA	CASSSQDSGETQYF	TGTGCCAGCAGTTCCCAGGACAGTGGAGAGACCCAGTACTTC
TRBV7-9	TRBJ2-1	NA	NA	CASSLPGNNEQFF	TGTGCCAGCAGCTTACCGGGGAACAATGAGCAGTTCTTC
TRBV27	TRBJ2-3	NA	NA	CASSRRGGTSTDTQYF	TGTGCCAGCAGCCGAAGGGGGGGTACTAGCACAGATACGCAGTATTTT
TRBV19	TRBJ2-4	NA	TRBD1	CASSNRDRVGKNIQYF	TGTGCCAGTAGTAACCGGGACAGGGTTGGCAAAAACATTCAGTACTTC
TRBV27	TRBJ2-7	NA	TRBD1	CASSSPGQVPSYEQYF	TGTGCCAGCAGTTCCCCGGGACAGGTGCCGTCCTACGAGCAGTACTTC